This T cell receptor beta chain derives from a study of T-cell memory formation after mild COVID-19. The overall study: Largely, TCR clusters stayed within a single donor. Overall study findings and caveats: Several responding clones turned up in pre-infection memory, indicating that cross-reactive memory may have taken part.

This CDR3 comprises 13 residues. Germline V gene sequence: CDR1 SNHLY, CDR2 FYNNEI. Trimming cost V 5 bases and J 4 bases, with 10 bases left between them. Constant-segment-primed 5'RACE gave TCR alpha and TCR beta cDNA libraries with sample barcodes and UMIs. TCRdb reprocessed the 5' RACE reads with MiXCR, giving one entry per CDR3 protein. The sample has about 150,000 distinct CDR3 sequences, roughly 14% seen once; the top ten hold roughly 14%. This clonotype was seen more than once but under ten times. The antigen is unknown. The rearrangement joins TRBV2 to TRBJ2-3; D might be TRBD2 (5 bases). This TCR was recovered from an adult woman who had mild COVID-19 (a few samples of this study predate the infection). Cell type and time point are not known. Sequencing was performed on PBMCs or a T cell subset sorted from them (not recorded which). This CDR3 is CASSLQAADTQYF. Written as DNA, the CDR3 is TGTGCCAGCAGTCTCCAAGCGGCAGATACGCAGTATTTT.